The 18 T cell receptor beta chains given below trace back to one sample, sequenced in a study of immune evolution from preneoplasia to lung adenocarcinoma. Some clones are missing from TCRdb's copy, which holds only in-frame ones; the method was immunoSEQ multiplex PCR. The repertoire includes over 11,000 clones, around three quarters of them detected once, and 4.9% sits in the top ten. The sample consisted of FFPE minimally invasive lung adenocarcinoma tissue. All receptors come from a person aged 70 to 85 with lung adenocarcinoma.

This clone turned up a few times. This chain uses TRBV29-1 with TRBJ1-1; 7 nucleotides agree with TRBD1. The CDR3 is made up of 11 amino acids. Losses at the gene ends were 6 bases for V and 7 bases for J; bases not matched to a gene: 5. Per germline, CDR1 SQVTM and CDR2 ANQGSEA. For the CDR3, the DNA is TGCAGCGTCGGACAGGCGCTTGAAGCTTTCTTT. This sequence encodes CSVGQALEAFF.

V gene TRBV5-1 combines with J gene TRBJ2-3; 12 positions agree with TRBD2. V lost 2 bases, J lost 0 bases, and 7 bases stayed unmatched. Germline V CDR1 and CDR2: SGHRS, YFSETQ. The CDR3 runs 18 residues. The CDR3 sequence: CASSLLAGGLLSTDTQYF. In DNA, the CDR3 is TGCGCCAGCAGCTTACTAGCGGGGGGCCTTCTTAGCACAGATACGCAGTATTTT.

The gene calls are TRBV5-1 and TRBJ2-2; D may match TRBD1 or TRBD2 (6 bases each). V gave up 6 bases and J gave up 3 bases, with 12 bases separating them. The CDR3 runs to 14 residues. Germline assignment: CDR1 SGHRS and CDR2 YFSETQ. The CDR3 here is CASNGGADTGELFF. DNA for the CDR3: TGCGCCAGCAACGGGGGCGCGGACACCGGGGAGCTGTTTTTT.

The gene calls are TRBV30 and TRBJ1-1; D unclear. CDR1 and CDR2 from the germline V gene are GTSNPN and SVGIG (reference sequence). Trimming took 3 bases from V and 2 from J, leaving 13 bases between them. The CDR3 is made up of 14 amino acids. CDR3 coding DNA: TGTGCCTGGAGCCCCTCTTTCGGAAACACTGAAGCTTTCTTT. This gives the protein CAWSPSFGNTEAFF.

This clone appeared a single time. The chain has TRBV29-1 and TRBJ1-1; 7 bases align to TRBD1. The length of the CDR3 is 14 residues. J lost 5 bases, V lost 5 bases, and 11 bases had no gene match. CDR1 and CDR2 (germline): SQVTM, ANQGSEA. The CDR3 is CSVTLRGDGTEAFF. In DNA form, the CDR3 reads TGCAGCGTTACCCTCAGGGGGGATGGGACTGAAGCTTTCTTT.

This clone was found a few times. V gene TRBV7-9 combines with J gene TRBJ2-2, with a tentative D call TRBD2 (6 bases). V lost 5 bases to trimming and J lost 0 bases, with 13 bases between them. The V gene's germline CDR1 is SEHNR and CDR2 FQNEAQ (reference sequence). The CDR3 consists of 16 residues. This CDR3 is CASSIRLVANTGELFF. The CDR3 DNA follows: TGTGCCAGCAGCATCCGACTAGTCGCGAACACCGGGGAGCTGTTTTTT.

This chain joins TRBV20-1 and TRBJ2-1; no clear D gene. The length of the CDR3 is 11 residues. Per the germline V gene, CDR1 is DFQATT and CDR2 is SNEGSKA (reference sequence). Between the trimmed V and J ends, which lost 4 bases and 8 bases, there was a span of 9 bases. The CDR3 nucleotides read TGCAGTGCTACGACTGGGGATGAGCAGTTCTTC. As protein: CSATTGDEQFF.

The V call is TRBV9, the J call TRBJ2-1, with D possibly matching TRBD2 (6 bases). This CDR3 contains 13 residues. The V end lost 2 bases, the J end lost 4 bases, and 7 bases lay between the germline ends. Per germline, CDR1 SGDLS and CDR2 YYNGEE. CDR3 bases: TGTGCCAGCAGCGTGGAGGGATACAATGAGCAGTTCTTC. Encoded protein: CASSVEGYNEQFF.

CDR3: CASSITGTIAFNEQFF. The CDR3 DNA reads TGCGCCAGCAGCATTACCGGGACTATAGCTTTCAATGAGCAGTTCTTC. The rearrangement joins TRBV5-1 to TRBJ2-1; 7 nucleotides agree with TRBD2. Trimming at V came to 4 bases and at J to 6 bases, leaving 13 bases not matched to a gene. The CDR3 is 16 amino acids. CDR1 and CDR2 from the germline V gene are SGHRS and YFSETQ.

The chain couples TRBV5-1 to TRBJ1-3, with D possibly matching TRBD1 (6 bases). Trimming took 5 bases from V and 4 from J, leaving 13 bases between them. The CDR3 loop spans 14 amino acids. Germline CDR1 and CDR2: SGHRS and YFSETQ. The CDR3 DNA reads as TGCGCCAGCAGTTCTTCAGGGACAGGAAACACCATATATTTT. This codes for CASSSSGTGNTIYF.

The V gene is TRBV6-5, the J gene TRBJ1-1, with 8 bases that match TRBD1. This CDR3 has 14 amino acids. V gave up 6 bases and J gave up 5 bases; unmatched junction bases: 8. Germline V lookup: CDR1 MNHEY, CDR2 SVGAGI. For the CDR3, the DNA is TGTGCCAGCAGCCGCGGACAGGGTGGGACTGAAGCTTTCTTT. It yields the protein CASSRGQGGTEAFF.

V usage is TRBV7-9 and J usage is TRBJ2-7; no clear D. Germline CDR1 is SEHNR and CDR2 is FQNEAQ (reference sequence). Trimming took 2 bases from V and 3 from J, leaving 5 bases between them. This CDR3 spans 12 amino acids. CDR3: CASSLSIYEQYF. The CDR3 region has the DNA TGTGCCAGCAGCTTATCTATCTACGAGCAGTACTTC.

The chain uses TRBV27 and TRBJ1-1; unclear D gene. V lost 6 bases, J lost 1 base, and 12 bases lay in between. Germline V lookup: CDR1 MNHEY, CDR2 SMNVEV (reference sequence). The CDR3 totals 14 residues. The CDR3 region is CASSPRVTNTEAFF. The CDR3 region has the DNA TGTGCCAGCAGCCCGAGGGTTACGAACACTGAAGCTTTCTTT.

The genes are TRBV6-1 and TRBJ1-3; tentative D call: TRBD1 (5 bases). The ends were cut back, 3 bases at V and 0 bases at J, with 18 bases in the middle. This CDR3 has 18 residues. Germline-derived CDR1 and CDR2 are MNHNS and SASEGT. The CDR3 loop is CASSEDSGGTYSGNTIYF. The CDR3 DNA reads as TGTGCCAGCAGTGAGGATTCGGGCGGGACCTACTCTGGAAACACCATATATTTT.

This CDR3 is CASSLTSNTQYF. For the CDR3, the DNA is TGTGCCAGCAGTCTCACATCCAATACGCAGTATTTT. The chain is built from TRBV28 and TRBJ2-3; D not resolved. V lost 5 bases and J 7 bases, leaving 10 bases between the germline ends. The CDR3 consists of 12 residues. Germline-derived CDR1 and CDR2 are MDHEN and SYDVKM.

V usage is TRBV5-1 and J usage is TRBJ2-3; TRBD2 is a possible D gene (7 bases). V lost 0 bases and J 6 bases, leaving 14 bases between the germline ends. CDR1 and CDR2 from the germline V gene are SGHRS and YFSETQ. The CDR3 is 15 residues long. The CDR3 loop is CASSLAGGRADTQYF. DNA of the CDR3: TGCGCCAGCAGCTTGGCCGGGGGGCGGGCGGATACGCAGTATTTT.

This clone was picked up one time. The rearrangement joins TRBV28 to TRBJ2-2, with D perhaps given as TRBD1 or TRBD2 (5 bases each). Per germline, CDR1 MDHEN and CDR2 SYDVKM. The CDR3 extends over 14 amino acids. V lost 7 bases, J lost 5 bases, and 14 bases lay in between. The CDR3 protein is CASIEGRRTGELFF. CDR3 in DNA: TGTGCCAGCATTGAGGGGCGGAGGACCGGGGAGCTGTTTTTT.

Only one count was recorded for this clone. CDR3 sequence: CASSFGTLTDTQYF. In nucleotides, the CDR3 is TGTGCCAGCAGCTTTGGGACGCTAACAGATACGCAGTATTTT. This sequence joins TRBV7-6 and TRBJ2-3, with D possibly being TRBD1 or TRBD2 (5 bases each). V was shortened by 3 bases and J by 3 bases, with 10 bases between the two germline ends. This CDR3 has 14 residues. Germline CDR1 is SGHVS and CDR2 is FNYEAQ.